The clone carrying this T cell receptor (beta chain) appeared many times. Its antigen is as yet unknown. In building TCR beta libraries, iRepertoire HTBI primers were used together with Arm-PCR of CDR3 regions. TCRdb reprocessed the multiplex PCR reads with MiXCR, giving one entry per CDR3 protein. Counted here are a few hundred thousand distinct CDR3 sequences, 22% occurring once; the ten biggest clones make up approximately 14%. The entry originates in a study of regulatory T cells in long-lasting Graves disease. Notes on the study in general: Results may be inaccurate due to the small sample size. Persistent Graves' patients had lower TCR diversity than newly diagnosed ones.

Time point indicated: persistent/refractory GD, antithyroid drugs over 5 years with positive TRAb. The TCR library was made from RNA that had been extracted from PBMCs in TRIzol. V dropped 3 bases and J dropped 3 bases, with 12 bases sitting between them. This CDR3 spans 14 amino acids. Germline-derived CDR1 and CDR2 are MDHEN and SYDVKM. The chain employs TRBV28 and TRBJ2-7; D may be TRBD1 (5 bases). The receptor was derived from a female donor with Graves disease. Material: peripheral blood mononuclear cells (PBMCs), obtained when the disease was refractory, from a patient treated with antithyroid drugs. The CDR3 coding sequence is TGTGCCAGCAGTTTGCAGGGCCTTTACTACGAGCAGTACTTC. Residues: CASSLQGLYYEQYF.